In this sample, the clone carrying this TCR beta chain turned up many times. What it binds is not known. V was shortened by 1 base and J by 8 bases, with 6 bases between the two germline ends. Germline V gives CDR1 KGHSH, CDR2 LQKENI. The CDR3 length is 12 residues. This specimen comes from a study of early T cells in non-severe SARS-CoV-2 infection. Study-wide context: Chains were unpaired, as sequencing was done on bulk RNA from unsorted whole blood. Study conclusions and caveats: Matching results from VDJdb favored anti-spike CD8 responses, leaving private and CD4 specificities undetected.

Separate cDNA molecules each had unique molecular identifiers attached to them. TCRdb analysed the 5' RACE reads with MiXCR anew, one entry per CDR3 protein. The sample contains around 68,000 distinct CDR3 sequences, 5% to 6.5% of which appear only once. The chain uses TRBV18 and TRBJ2-1; D remains ambiguous. This receptor was identified in an adult who was a healthcare worker with PCR-confirmed SARS-CoV-2 infection or an uninfected control (not recorded which). The sequences come from whole blood, collected at baseline. For the CDR3, the DNA is TGTGCCAGCTCACCACTGGGGTATGAGCAGTTCTTC. Translating it yields CASSPLGYEQFF.